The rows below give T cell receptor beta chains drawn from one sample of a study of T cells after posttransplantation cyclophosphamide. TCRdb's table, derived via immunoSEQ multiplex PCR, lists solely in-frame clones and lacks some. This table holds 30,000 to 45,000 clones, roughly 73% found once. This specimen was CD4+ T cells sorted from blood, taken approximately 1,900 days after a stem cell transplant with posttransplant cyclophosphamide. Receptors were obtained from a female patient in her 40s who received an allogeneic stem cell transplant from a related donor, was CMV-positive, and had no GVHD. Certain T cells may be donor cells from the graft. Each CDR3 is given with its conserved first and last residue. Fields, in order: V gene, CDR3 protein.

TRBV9 CASSVGGGRGTLTETQYF
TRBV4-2 CASRMLGQGKETQYF
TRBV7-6 CASSLAGDRKLGETQYF
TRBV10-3 CASQDRGPNYGYTF
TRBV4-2 CASSQGGGEADTQYF
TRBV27 CASSLYGSSETQYF
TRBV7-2 CASSLTNYYEQYF
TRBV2 CASRPRGGRYNEQFF
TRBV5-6 CASSLGTDTISYEQYF
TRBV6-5 CASSYGVNYPLHF
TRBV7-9 CASSPDTNQPQHF
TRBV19 CASSMEQGPSNTQYF
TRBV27 CASSLYPQGRYEQYF
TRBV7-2 CASSLSRANYGYTF
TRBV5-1 CASSLAGLAKNIQYF
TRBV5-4 CASSLVLAGEPDTQYF
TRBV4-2 CASSHNRQGGNQPQHF
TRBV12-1 CASSFSPGQGADEQYF
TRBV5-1 CASSPRGQGATGELFF
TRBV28 CASTLTGSANEKLFF
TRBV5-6 CASSLGGDRFYSGANVLTF
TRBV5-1 CASSLQPGTSGVSSGELFF
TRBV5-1 CASSPRAGGTPGADTQYF
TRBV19 CASSTKGLSYEQYF
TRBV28 CASSFVRTGAAYEQYF
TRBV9 CASSASDTEETQYF
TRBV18 CASSPPRGAGGNTIYF
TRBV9 CASSDEVNTEAFF
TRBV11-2 CASSIRWGAGEKLFF
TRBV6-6 CASTQGQAFNQPQHF
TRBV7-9 CASSYLSGGSYEQYF
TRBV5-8 CASSLTGGNTIYF
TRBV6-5 CASSRPTGGWSPLHF
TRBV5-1 CASSLATPNYEQYF
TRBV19 CATEAGPGTDTQYF
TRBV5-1 CASSLRTSRVGETQYF
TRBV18 CASSPPGLTDTQYF
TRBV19 CASGRDRGRNEKLFF